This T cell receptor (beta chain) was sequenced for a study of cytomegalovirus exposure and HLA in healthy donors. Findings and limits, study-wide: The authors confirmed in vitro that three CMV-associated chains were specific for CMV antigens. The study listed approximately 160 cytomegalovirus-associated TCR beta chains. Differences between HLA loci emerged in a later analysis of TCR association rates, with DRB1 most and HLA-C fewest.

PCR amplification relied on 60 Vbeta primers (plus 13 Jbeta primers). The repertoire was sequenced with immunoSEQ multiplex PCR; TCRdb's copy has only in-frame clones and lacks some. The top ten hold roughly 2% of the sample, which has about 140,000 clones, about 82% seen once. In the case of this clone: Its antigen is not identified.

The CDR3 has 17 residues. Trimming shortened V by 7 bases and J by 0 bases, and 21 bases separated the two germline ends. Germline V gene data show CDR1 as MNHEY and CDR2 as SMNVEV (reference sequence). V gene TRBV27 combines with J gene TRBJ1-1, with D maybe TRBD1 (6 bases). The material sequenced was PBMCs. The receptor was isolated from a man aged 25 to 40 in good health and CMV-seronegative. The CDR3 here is CASTRTGTSYLNTEAFF. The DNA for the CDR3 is TGTGCCAGCACCCGAACCGGGACATCTTATCTGAACACTGAAGCTTTCTTT.